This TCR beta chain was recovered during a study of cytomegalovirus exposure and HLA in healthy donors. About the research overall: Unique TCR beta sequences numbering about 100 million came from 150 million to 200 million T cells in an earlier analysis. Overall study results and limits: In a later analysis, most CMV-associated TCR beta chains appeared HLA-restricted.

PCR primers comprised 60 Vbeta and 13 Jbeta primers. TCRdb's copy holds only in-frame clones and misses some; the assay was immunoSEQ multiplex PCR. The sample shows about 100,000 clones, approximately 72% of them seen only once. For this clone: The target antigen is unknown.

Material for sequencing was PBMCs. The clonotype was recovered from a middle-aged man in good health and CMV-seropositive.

The CDR3 protein is CASNDPGGSYEQYF. CDR3 bases: TGTGCCAGCAACGACCCAGGGGGTTCCTACGAGCAGTACTTC. The chain recombines TRBV6-1 with TRBJ2-5, with TRBD1 identical over 7 bases. The DNA matches TRBJ2-7 better at its end, which makes the J call doubtful. CDR3 length: 14 residues. Germline loops: CDR1 MNHNS, CDR2 SASEGT.